The next 27 T cell receptor beta chains were all read from a single sample in a study of T-cell reconstitution after alpha-beta-depleted transplantation in children. Unique molecular identifiers tagged the TCRbeta library. TCRdb called the PCR reads again in MiXCR, with one record for every CDR3 protein. The sample shows 210,000 or so distinct CDR3 sequences, about 9.5% of them seen only once. Sequencing used PBMCs from the stem cell graft donor, obtained from the stem cell graft. These receptors all stem from a human donor who donated a stem cell graft to a child with acute lymphoblastic leukemia.

This clonotype was seen repeatedly, ten times or more. The chain joins TRBV20-1 to TRBJ2-5, with 11 bases matching TRBD2. The CDR3 spans 14 residues. Trimming removed 3 bases from V and 4 bases from J; junction bases left unmatched: 4. CDR1 is DFQATT and CDR2 is SNEGSKA in the germline V gene (reference sequence). The CDR3: CSARTLAGVETQYF. Written as DNA, the CDR3 is TGCAGTGCTAGGACACTAGCGGGGGTAGAGACCCAGTACTTC.

The rearrangement joins TRBV18 to TRBJ2-1; a possible D gene is TRBD2 (5 bases). The CDR3 runs 17 residues. Germline V gene lookup returns CDR1 KGHSH and CDR2 LQKENI. V lost 0 bases and J 5 bases, leaving 17 bases between the germline ends. The DNA for the CDR3 is TGTGCCAGCTCACCACCGGAGGCCCGGGCGACTAACAATGAGCAGTTCTTC. Protein sequence: CASSPPEARATNNEQFF.

This clonotype occurred many times. The V and J genes are TRBV3-1 and TRBJ1-1; unclear D gene. The CDR3 length is 13 residues. Germline V gene sequence: CDR1 LGHDT, CDR2 YNNKEL (reference sequence). With 0 bases removed from V and 3 bases from J, the gap between germline ends came to 5 bases. This CDR3 is CASSQEVYTEAFF. The CDR3 DNA is TGTGCCAGCAGCCAAGAAGTTTACACTGAAGCTTTCTTT. Based on the CDR3 plus reference TRBV3-1 and TRBJ1-1, the full variable domain is DTAVSQTPKYLVTQMGNDKSIKCEQNLGHDTMYWYKQDSKKFLKIMFSYNNKELIINETVPNRFSPKSPDKAHLNLHINSLELGDSAVYFCASSQEVYTEAFFGQGTRLTVV.

This clonotype was observed many times. The chain uses TRBV7-2 and TRBJ2-7; D might be TRBD1 (5 bases). Trimming removed 1 base from V and 4 bases from J, with 11 bases in between. This CDR3 has 14 amino acids. CDR1 and CDR2 from the germline V gene are SGHTA and FQGNSA. The CDR3 sequence: CASSLDRTTYEQYF. CDR3 nucleotides: TGTGCCAGCAGCTTAGATCGGACAACATACGAGCAGTACTTC.

This chain joins TRBV12-3 or TRBV12-4 and TRBJ1-2; weak D call: TRBD1 (6 bases). V lost 6 bases and J lost 7, with 18 bases in between. The CDR3 is 14 amino acids. CDR3: CASSASEGVGGYTF. The DNA of the CDR3 is TGTGCCAGCAGCGCTTCCGAGGGGGTTGGTGGCTACACCTTC.

This clonotype was counted between two and nine times. The J gene is TRBJ2-7, the V gene TRBV29-1; D possibly corresponds to TRBD1 (6 bases). V was cut by 4 bases and J by 4 bases, with 20 bases left in between. The CDR3 is 15 amino acids. The germline gives CDR1 SQVTM, CDR2 ANQGSEA. The CDR3 reads CSVGLRWGRGYEQYF. The CDR3 nucleotides are TGCAGCGTTGGTCTTCGCTGGGGGCGCGGATACGAGCAGTACTTC.

This rearrangement joins TRBV7-7 to TRBJ2-2; 7 bases are shared with TRBD1. The CDR3 contains 15 residues. Trimming at V came to 6 bases and at J to 3 bases, leaving 7 bases not matched to a gene. Per the germline V gene, CDR1 is SSHAT and CDR2 is FNYEAQ (reference sequence). The DNA of the CDR3 is TGTGCCAGCAGGCAAAACAGGGGAGACACCGGGGAGCTGTTTTTT. Translated, it gives CASRQNRGDTGELFF.

The CDR3 reads CAWSSRQHYGYTF. The CDR3 DNA reads TGTGCCTGGAGTAGTCGACAGCACTATGGCTACACCTTC. The rearrangement links TRBV30 to TRBJ1-2; D may be TRBD1 (5 bases). Between the trimmed V and J ends, which lost 2 bases and 3 bases, there was a span of 10 bases. CDR1 and CDR2 (germline): GTSNPN, SVGIG (reference sequence). The CDR3 contains 13 residues.

This clonotype was seen more than once but under ten times. V gene TRBV6-2 or TRBV6-3 combines with J gene TRBJ2-4; D unresolved. The CDR3 sequence is 13 residues long. Trimming cost V 5 bases and J 4 bases, with 9 bases left between them. CDR1 is MNHEY and CDR2 is SVGEGT in the germline V gene. CDR3: CASSPGRKNIQYF. The DNA of the CDR3 is TGTGCCAGCAGTCCCGGACGGAAAAACATTCAGTACTTC.

This clonotype appeared a few times. The chain is built from TRBV20-1 and TRBJ2-1; 12 nucleotides match TRBD2. Germline V lookup: CDR1 DFQATT, CDR2 SNEGSKA (reference sequence). The CDR3 sequence is 15 residues long. V was clipped by 5 bases and J by 2 bases; unmatched bases: 4. The CDR3 coding sequence is TGCAGTGCTTTGCTAGCGGGGGGGCCCTACAATGAGCAGTTCTTC. The encoded protein is CSALLAGGPYNEQFF.

This chain links TRBV7-2 with TRBJ2-7; 7 nucleotides line up with TRBD2. The CDR3 consists of 15 residues. Germline CDR1 reads SGHTA; CDR2 reads FQGNSA. V lost 2 bases and J lost 2; bases outside the gene matches: 6. The DNA for the CDR3 is TGTGCCAGCAGCTTAACCGTGCGGGGGACCTACGAGCAGTACTTC. Amino acid sequence: CASSLTVRGTYEQYF.

This sequence joins TRBV7-2 and TRBJ1-2; 9 bases map to TRBD1. Germline trimming cut 4 bases from V and 6 bases from J; bases unmatched to any gene: 3. The CDR3 extends over 13 amino acids. The germline V gene encodes CDR1 SGHTA and CDR2 FQGNSA. The CDR3 DNA sequence: TGTGCCAGCAGCTGGACAGGGGACCATGGCTACACCTTC. This codes for CASSWTGDHGYTF.

The V call is TRBV6-4, the J call TRBJ1-2; D gene unclear. The length of the CDR3 is 14 residues. Germline-derived CDR1 and CDR2 are MRHNA and SNTAGT. The V end lost 3 bases, the J end lost 1 base, and 9 bases lay between the germline ends. This CDR3 reads CASSEGGVNYGYTF. The DNA for the CDR3 is TGTGCCAGCAGTGAAGGCGGGGTTAACTATGGCTACACCTTC.

Comment on this clonotype: Because the CDR3 is missing its conserved closing phenylalanine or tryptophan, this is likely a read error. The V gene is TRBV7-9, the J gene TRBJ1-2; maybe TRBD1 (5 bases). The V gene's germline CDR1 is SEHNR and CDR2 FQNEAQ (reference sequence). Trimming took 5 bases from V and 1 from J, leaving 8 bases between them. The CDR3 consists of 13 residues. In DNA form, the CDR3 reads TGTGCCAGCAGCCAGGGAGATAACTATGGCTACACCTCC. Its protein is CASSQGDNYGYTS.

The CDR3 is CASNAGGGNQPQHF. The CDR3, as DNA: TGTGCCAGCAACGCAGGGGGTGGCAATCAGCCCCAGCATTTT. The genes are TRBV7-9 and TRBJ1-5; 7 bases map to TRBD1. The germline gives CDR1 SEHNR, CDR2 FQNEAQ (reference sequence). J was trimmed by 2 bases and V by 7 bases; bases with no gene match: 5. CDR3 length: 14 residues.

The chain employs TRBV5-5 and TRBJ2-7, with TRBD1 matching over 7 bases. The junction had 5 bases not matched to a gene; V was cut back by 0 bases and J by 5 bases. The CDR3 loop spans 14 amino acids. Germline assignment: CDR1 SGHKS and CDR2 YYEKEE (reference sequence). In nucleotides, the CDR3 is TGTGCCAGCAGCTTGGGACAGGGTAGGCACGAGCAGTACTTC. Its translation: CASSLGQGRHEQYF.

This clonotype was found a few times. In DNA form, the CDR3 reads TGTGCCAGCACCTTGGGCGGGAACACTGAAGCTTTCTTT. This sequence encodes CASTLGGNTEAFF. The chain has TRBV7-9 and TRBJ1-1; unclear D gene. The CDR3 extends over 13 amino acids. CDR1 and CDR2 from the germline V gene are SEHNR and FQNEAQ (reference sequence). V lost 7 bases and J 1 base, leaving 10 bases between the germline ends.

The rearrangement joins TRBV18 to TRBJ2-7, with 9 bases identical to TRBD1. The germline V gene has CDR1 KGHSH and CDR2 LQKENI. This CDR3 spans 16 amino acids. The J segment lost 3 bases and the V segment lost 6 bases, leaving 12 bases of the junction unmatched. The DNA of the CDR3 is TGTGCCAGCTCGCGCCAGGGGGGACAGGGTTACTACGAGCAGTACTTC. This sequence encodes CASSRQGGQGYYEQYF.

This clonotype was detected many times. The chain combines TRBV28 with TRBJ1-1; D perhaps matches TRBD1 (5 bases). The germline V and J ends were trimmed by 3 bases and 3 bases, with 29 bases remaining between them. The CDR3 spans 20 residues. Germline V lookup: CDR1 MDHEN, CDR2 SYDVKM. The CDR3 DNA is TGTGCCAGCAGTTTCTTCGGCAGGGCAGGGTTGTGGGGGAGAGACACTGAAGCTTTCTTT. This gives the protein CASSFFGRAGLWGRDTEAFF.

V gene TRBV3-1 combines with J gene TRBJ1-1; perhaps TRBD1 as D (6 bases). Trimming left V 3 bases short and J 7 bases short, with 9 bases between. The length of the CDR3 is 12 residues. The V gene's germline CDR1 is LGHDT and CDR2 YNNKEL (reference sequence). The CDR3 loop is CASSQGGLEAFF. The CDR3 bases are TGTGCCAGCAGCCAGGGGGGCCTTGAAGCTTTCTTT.

The V gene is TRBV6-5, the J gene TRBJ1-4; 9 nucleotides line up with TRBD1. Per the germline V gene, CDR1 is MNHEY and CDR2 is SVGAGI. CDR3 length: 15 amino acids. J was trimmed by 8 bases and V by 4 bases; bases with no gene match: 8. CDR3 sequence reads: CASSFGGQGREKLFF. As DNA, the CDR3 is TGTGCCAGCAGTTTTGGGGGACAGGGCCGAGAAAAACTGTTTTTT.

This clonotype was recorded many times. V is TRBV7-8 and J is TRBJ2-5, with D perhaps TRBD1 (5 bases). Germline CDR1 and CDR2: SGHVS and FQNEAQ. With 1 base removed from V and 9 bases from J, the gap between germline ends came to 12 bases. This CDR3 region has 13 residues. As DNA, the CDR3 is TGTGCCAGCAGCTTAGGGGTAGGGGTGGCCCAGTACTTC. Amino acids: CASSLGVGVAQYF. The full variable domain, in which reference TRBV7-8 and TRBJ2-5 provide the parts outside the CDR3, is GAGVSQSPRYKVAKRGQDVALRCDPISGHVSLFWYQQALGQGPEFLTYFQNEAQLDKSGLPSDRFFAERPEGSVSTLKIQRTQQEDSAVYLCASSLGVGVAQYFGPGTRLLVL.

This chain joins TRBV19 and TRBJ2-7; no clear D gene. The germline V and J ends were trimmed by 4 bases and 4 bases, with 8 bases remaining between them. Germline-derived CDR1 and CDR2 are LNHDA and SQIVND (reference sequence). CDR3 length: 12 residues. The CDR3 nucleotides read TGTGCCAGTAGTACTGACCCGTACGAGCAGTACTTC. It codes for CASSTDPYEQYF.

The table lists this clonotype with a few counts. This sequence joins TRBV14 and TRBJ1-1; 8 positions agree with TRBD1. The CDR3 is 16 residues long. The V and J ends lost 2 bases and 0 bases, in that order; junction bases with no gene match: 5. Germline V gene sequence: CDR1 SGHDN, CDR2 FVKESK. This chain's CDR3 is CASSQRTGTVNTEAFF. In DNA, the CDR3 is TGTGCCAGCAGCCAACGGACAGGGACGGTGAACACTGAAGCTTTCTTT.

V and J are TRBV7-2 and TRBJ2-1, with 9 bases matching TRBD1. This CDR3 region has 15 residues. Trimming took 9 bases from V and 4 from J; bases not matched to a gene: 10. Germline CDR1 reads SGHTA; CDR2 reads FQGNSA. The CDR3 DNA reads TGTGCCAGTACACTAGCCGGACAGGGGTACAATGAGCAGTTCTTC. Amino acids: CASTLAGQGYNEQFF.

Comments on this clonotype: One end of the junction fails to match germline, which may point to a read error. V usage is TRBV6-6 and J usage is TRBJ2-3; 10 bases match TRBD2. Per germline, CDR1 MNHNY and CDR2 SVGAGI (reference sequence). This CDR3 region has 11 residues. CDR3 sequence: CASSDPGLASF. The CDR3 DNA follows: TGTGCCAGCAGTGACCCGGGACTAGCGAGTTTT.

This clonotype was counted many times. This chain uses TRBV12-3 or TRBV12-4 with TRBJ1-4; no clear D gene. Trimming took off 6 bases at V and 7 bases at J, with 21 bases between the two ends. The CDR3 is 16 amino acids. The CDR3 protein is CASSLSGPASGEKLFF. The DNA of the CDR3 is TGTGCCAGCAGCCTTTCTGGTCCAGCTTCGGGTGAAAAACTGTTTTTT.